Presented here are 9 T cell receptor beta chains from one specimen sequenced in a study of blood T cell repertoires in COVID-19 (dated by TCRdb to the early 2020s). Libraries were constructed by the immunoSEQ multiplex PCR assay. What TCRdb holds here is the immuneACCESS table cut down to in-frame rearrangements. Part of the clones is not present; checked against another copy, under half of the missing clones reflect an unresolved V gene, and the others are unexplained. The sample table shows roughly 100,000 clones, and around 80% are seen once. The ten largest clones represent less than 20% of the sample. Sequencing was done on a sample of peripheral blood. All receptors come from a woman older than 75 with acute or convalescent COVID-19.

This chain joins TRBV27 and TRBJ2-6; TRBD2 might be the D (5 bases). Looked up from germline, CDR1 is MNHEY and CDR2 is SMNVEV (reference sequence). V was pared by 8 bases and J by 1 base, with 18 bases between. The CDR3 is 17 residues long. This CDR3 reads CASAPRAAWSGANVLTF. The CDR3 nucleotides read TGTGCCAGCGCCCCTCGAGCGGCGTGGTCTGGGGCCAACGTCCTGACTTTC.

The chain has TRBV29-1 and TRBJ1-2; 8 bases line up with TRBD1. Germline CDR1 and CDR2: SQVTM and ANQGSEA. The CDR3 is 12 amino acids. J was trimmed by 4 bases and V by 6 bases; bases with no gene match: 4. CDR3 bases: TGCAGCGTAGGACAGGGAAGCTATGGCTACACCTTC. Amino acids: CSVGQGSYGYTF.

The chain has TRBV5-1 and TRBJ2-7; tentative D call: TRBD2 (6 bases). The CDR3 length is 14 residues. The germline V and J ends were trimmed by 1 base and 0 bases, with 8 bases remaining between them. Germline V gene lookup returns CDR1 SGHRS and CDR2 YFSETQ. This CDR3 is CASSLRGNSYEQYF. DNA of the CDR3: TGCGCCAGCAGCTTGCGGGGGAACTCCTACGAGCAGTACTTC.

The genes are TRBV7-9 and TRBJ2-1; D gene uncertain. Per the germline V gene, CDR1 is SEHNR and CDR2 is FQNEAQ (reference sequence). V lost 1 base, J lost 4 bases, and 5 bases lay in between. The CDR3 consists of 13 residues. The chain's CDR3 is CASSLVEYNEQFF. The CDR3 DNA reads TGTGCCAGCAGCTTAGTCGAGTACAATGAGCAGTTCTTC.

This clone was seen a handful of times. The rearrangement joins TRBV11-1 to TRBJ2-7; TRBD1 agrees at 9 bases. Germline trimming cut 5 bases from V and 4 bases from J; bases unmatched to any gene: 9. Looked up from germline, CDR1 is SGHAT and CDR2 is FQDESV (reference sequence). The CDR3 length is 15 residues. The CDR3: CASSPGTGSRYEQYF. CDR3 coding DNA: TGTGCCAGCAGCCCCGGGACAGGGTCAAGGTACGAGCAGTACTTC.

The J gene is TRBJ1-2, the V gene TRBV6-5, with 9 bases matching TRBD1. V gave up 5 bases and J gave up 7 bases; unmatched junction bases: 5. The CDR3 contains 13 residues. The germline V gene has CDR1 MNHEY and CDR2 SVGAGI. CDR3 loop: CASSKGQGLGYTF. CDR3 bases: TGTGCCAGCAGTAAGGGACAGGGACTTGGCTACACCTTC.

The chain has TRBV18 and TRBJ2-3; D is ambiguous. The CDR3 runs to 15 residues. CDR1 and CDR2 (germline): KGHSH, LQKENI. Trimming shortened V by 3 bases and J by 2 bases, and 12 bases separated the two germline ends. The CDR3 coding sequence is TGTGCCAGCTCACCGGTGGTCACAGTCACAGATACGCAGTATTTT. Its translation: CASSPVVTVTDTQYF.

The J gene is TRBJ1-6, the V gene TRBV6-5; perhaps TRBD1 as D (6 bases). Germline V gives CDR1 MNHEY, CDR2 SVGAGI. V was trimmed by 5 bases and J by 4 bases, leaving 12 bases between them. This CDR3 is 15 amino acids long. The CDR3 region has the DNA TGTGCCAGCAGTCGACAGGATATTTATAATTCACCCCTCCACTTT. Translation: CASSRQDIYNSPLHF.

The chain recombines TRBV19 with TRBJ2-2; tentatively, D is TRBD2 (6 bases). The CDR3 covers 14 residues. V dropped 6 bases and J dropped 1 base, with 9 bases sitting between them. Germline-derived CDR1 and CDR2 are LNHDA and SQIVND (reference sequence). The CDR3 loop is CASRASENTGELFF. CDR3 coding DNA: TGTGCCAGTAGGGCTAGCGAGAACACCGGGGAGCTGTTTTTT.